This T cell receptor (beta chain) originates from a study of T cell responses to AZD1222 COVID-19 vaccine. Study results and caveats: Vaccination with two AZD1222 doses was followed by a rise in Spike-specific TCR breadth and depth.

For this clone: Its antigen is still unknown.

Data came from immunoSEQ multiplex PCR; TCRdb stores just in-frame clones and leaves some out. The sample holds under 120,000 clones, roughly 90% seen once. This CDR3 region has 14 residues. Germline-derived CDR1 and CDR2 are LGHDT and YNNKEL (reference sequence). With V trimmed by 5 bases and J by 4 bases, 5 bases remained unmatched. The source of this sequence is an adult in good health. Here the sequenced sample was peripheral blood, taken on day 0 of AZD1222 vaccination. This rearrangement joins TRBV3-1 (or the pseudogene TRBV3-2) to TRBJ2-3, with 8 bases identical to TRBD2. The chain's CDR3 is CASSYRGGADTQYF. The CDR3 nucleotides are TGTGCCAGCAGCTATCGGGGGGGCGCAGATACGCAGTATTTT.